This TCR beta chain was retrieved from a study of T cells after yellow fever vaccination. 5'RACE template switching produced TCR cDNA carrying a universal primer site and UMIs. From the 5' RACE reads, TCRdb called clonotypes with MiXCR, one entry per CDR3 protein. The sample contains about 300,000 distinct CDR3 sequences, less than 9.5% of which appear only once. The table lists this clonotype with a few counts. Sequenced here: CD4+ T cells sorted from PBMCs, sampled 5 days after the yellow fever booster vaccination. The sequence was collected from a man aged 18-30 years who received the YFV17D yellow fever vaccine.

The CDR3 region is CASSASGQAITEAFF. The CDR3 region has the DNA TGTGCCAGCTCAGCTTCGGGACAGGCGATAACTGAAGCTTTCTTT. The genes are TRBV18 and TRBJ1-1; 8 positions match TRBD1. The germline CDR1 and CDR2 sequences are KGHSH and LQKENI. V lost 5 bases to trimming and J lost 5 bases; unmatched junction nucleotides: 10. The CDR3 sequence is 15 residues long.